The 21 T cell receptor beta chains given below trace back to one sample, sequenced in a study of glioma-infiltrating T cells (dated by TCRdb to the mid-2010s). The sequencer was an Illumina MiSeq. TCR alpha and beta CDR3 regions were amplified with the iRepertoire nested amplicon-rescue multiplex PCR (arm-PCR) platform from RNA. In TCRdb, the public reads were trimmed at Q25 with fastp and aligned with MiXCR, with productive beta chains retained. Rows matching on CDR3 protein sequence are summarized as one entry with the most common DNA and genes. The sample data list around 170,000 distinct CDR3 sequences, and more than 35% of these were observed just once. The ten largest clones capture around 5.3% of the sample. The sequenced sample was glioma tissue, nonneoplastic brain tissue, or PBMCs (not recorded which). Source of these receptors: a human donor with low-grade glioma or glioblastoma, undergoing nonglioma brain surgery, or in good health (not recorded which).

This clonotype has at least ten counts. The chain employs TRBV20-1 and TRBJ2-3; D is possibly TRBD1 (6 bases). The CDR3 has 14 amino acids. Per the germline V gene, CDR1 is DFQATT and CDR2 is SNEGSKA (reference sequence). V was clipped by 6 bases and J by 3 bases, with 16 bases between them. The chain's CDR3 is CSALEAGQTDTQYF. CDR3 sequence (DNA): TGCAGTGCCCTAGAGGCCGGACAGACAGATACGCAGTATTTT.

The chain is built from TRBV6-5 and TRBJ1-1, with D perhaps TRBD1 (5 bases). Per germline, CDR1 MNHEY and CDR2 SVGAGI. The CDR3 totals 15 residues. V was cut by 4 bases and J by 0 bases, with 12 bases left in between. The CDR3 sequence is CASSLRRGMNTEAFF. CDR3 DNA sequence: TGTGCCAGCAGTTTACGGAGGGGCATGAACACTGAAGCTTTCTTT.

In regard to this clonotype: A junction boundary mismatches the germline segment, possibly from a read error. This chain connects TRBV12-3 or TRBV12-4 to TRBJ2-3, with TRBD1 as a possible D gene (6 bases). The CDR3 has 14 residues. The CDR3 bases are TGTGCCAGCAGTAGGGGCGCAGGGGAAGATAAGCAGTATTTT. It is translated as CASSRGAGEDKQYF.

This clonotype was seen at least ten times. The rearrangement joins TRBV6-1 to TRBJ2-7, with 9 bases that match TRBD2. The germline V gene has CDR1 MNHNS and CDR2 SASEGT. V gave up 6 bases and J gave up 6 bases; unmatched junction bases: 15. This CDR3 is built from 16 residues. The CDR3 protein is CASRYLAGLTNSEQYF. The CDR3 nucleotides are TGTGCCAGCAGGTATCTAGCGGGACTCACCAACTCCGAGCAGTACTTC.

This clonotype was detected ten times or more. CDR3 residues: CASSLSGRVYEQYF. The CDR3, as DNA: TGTGCCAGCAGTTTAAGCGGGAGGGTCTACGAGCAGTACTTC. The V call is TRBV28, the J call TRBJ2-7; 10 bases align to TRBD2. The junction had 1 base not matched to a gene; V was cut back by 2 bases and J by 3 bases. The CDR3 covers 14 residues. Germline CDR1 and CDR2: MDHEN and SYDVKM.

Note on this clonotype: With a much larger clone just one base away, this may be a read error. V gene TRBV2 combines with J gene TRBJ2-3, with D unclear. V was trimmed by 8 bases and J by 1 base, leaving 7 bases between them. This CDR3 spans 12 amino acids. Germline V lookup: CDR1 SNHLY, CDR2 FYNNEI. CDR3 DNA sequence: TGTGCCAGCTACAGAGGCACAGATACGCAGTATTTT. It codes for CASYRGTDTQYF. Looking up the rest from reference TRBV2 and TRBJ2-3 gives the full variable domain: EPEVTQTPSHQVTQMGQEVILRCVPISNHLYFYWYRQILGQKVEFLVSFYNNEISEKSEIFDDQFSVERPDGSNFTLKIRSTKLEDSAMYFCASYRGTDTQYFGPGTRLTVL.

This clonotype was found a few times. The V call is TRBV14, the J call TRBJ2-7; no reliable D call. Germline CDR1 SGHDN, CDR2 FVKESK. The CDR3 spans 12 residues. The V end was cut by 5 bases, the J end by 0 bases, with 5 bases between. In nucleotides, the CDR3 is TGTGCCAGCAGCTACCTCTCCTACGAGCAGTACTTC. This encodes CASSYLSYEQYF.

The J gene is TRBJ1-4, the V gene TRBV2; possibly TRBD1 for D (5 bases). Germline lookup yields CDR1 SNHLY and CDR2 FYNNEI. This CDR3 contains 13 residues. Trimming left V 10 bases short and J 0 bases short, with 9 bases between. The CDR3 sequence: CAKGTPTNEKLFF. The CDR3 coding sequence is TGTGCCAAGGGGACCCCAACTAATGAAAAACTGTTTTTT.

Points on this clonotype: Germline is not matched at one junction end, which may reflect a read error. This sequence joins TRBV25-1 and TRBJ1-1; 8 nucleotides match TRBD1. The germline CDR1 and CDR2 sequences are MGHDK and SYGVNS. The CDR3 sequence is 13 residues long. The CDR3 region is CAPGQGGDTEAFF. In nucleotides, the CDR3 is TGTGCCCCCGGACAGGGCGGCGACACTGAAGCTTTTTTT.

This clonotype was found many times. V and J are TRBV18 and TRBJ1-3, with a possible D match to TRBD1 (6 bases). Trimming shortened V by 4 bases and J by 2 bases, and 6 bases separated the two germline ends. The germline V gene has CDR1 KGHSH and CDR2 LQKENI. The CDR3 runs to 13 residues. CDR3 in amino acids: CASSQGAGNTIYF. CDR3 sequence (DNA): TGTGCCAGCTCACAGGGGGCTGGAAACACCATATATTTT. The full variable domain, its missing parts supplied by reference TRBV18 and TRBJ1-3, is NAGVMQNPRHLVRRRGQEARLRCSPMKGHSHVYWYRQLPEEGLKFMVYLQKENIIDESGMPKERFSAEFPKEGPSILRIQQVVRGDSAAYFCASSQGAGNTIYFGEGSWLTVV.

The chain recombines TRBV6-6 with TRBJ1-2, with D possibly TRBD1 on 5 matching bases. Per germline, CDR1 MNHNY and CDR2 SVGAGI (reference sequence). V shed 6 bases and J shed 11 bases, with 28 bases lying between them. The CDR3 spans 16 residues. The CDR3: CASRLVTGGANGGYTF. The CDR3 DNA reads as TGTGCCAGCAGGCTAGTTACGGGAGGGGCGAACGGTGGATACACCTTC.

Notes on this clonotype: It may be a read error: a sequence one base away is much more abundant. The CDR3 DNA reads as TGTGCCAGCAGCCAACCTGGGCAGAAAACCGGGGAGCTGTTTTTT. Its translation: CASSQPGQKTGELFF. This chain uses TRBV6-5 with TRBJ2-2; no clear D. Germline CDR1 and CDR2: MNHEY and SVGAGI. This CDR3 has 15 residues. V lost 6 bases and J lost 5, with 16 bases in between.

This clonotype was counted at least ten times. V gene TRBV7-2 combines with J gene TRBJ2-7; 9 positions agree with TRBD2. The CDR3 length is 15 residues. The V segment lost 5 bases and the J segment 1 base; nucleotides outside the gene matches: 6. CDR1 SGHTA and CDR2 FQGNSA come from the germline V gene. CDR3 sequence reads: CASSRRLADSYEQYF. CDR3 nucleotides: TGTGCCAGCAGCAGACGACTAGCGGATTCCTACGAGCAGTACTTC. The full variable domain, its missing parts supplied by reference TRBV7-2 and TRBJ2-7, is GAGVSQSPSNKVTEKGKDVELRCDPISGHTALYWYRQSLGQGLEFLIYFQGNSAPDKSGLPSDRFSAERTGGSVSTLTIQRTQQEDSAVYLCASSRRLADSYEQYFGPGTRLTVT.

V is TRBV20-1 and J is TRBJ2-3, with 10 bases identical to TRBD2. This CDR3 comprises 17 residues. The germline CDR1 and CDR2 sequences are DFQATT and SNEGSKA (reference sequence). Trimming removed 0 bases from V and 3 bases from J; junction bases left unmatched: 9. The DNA of the CDR3 is TGCAGTGCTAGAGATCCGGCTAGCGGGAGAGGTACAGATACGCAGTATTTT. Amino acid sequence: CSARDPASGRGTDTQYF.

This clonotype was seen only a few times. CDR3 coding DNA: TGCAGTGCTAGACCTTTCGGCTCTGGACAGGGGCTCTTCGGCACCGGGGAGCTGTTTTTT. This gives the protein CSARPFGSGQGLFGTGELFF. The rearrangement uses TRBV20-1 and TRBJ2-2, with 9 nucleotides matching TRBD1. There are 20 residues in the CDR3. The V gene end was trimmed by 2 bases and the J gene end by 4 bases; junction bases not matched to a gene: 20. Germline loops: CDR1 DFQATT, CDR2 SNEGSKA (reference sequence).

This rearrangement joins TRBV4-1 to TRBJ2-1; the D gene is possibly TRBD1 (5 bases). The last part of the DNA fits TRBJ2-7 better; the J call may be wrong. CDR1 MGHRA and CDR2 YSYEKL come from the germline V gene. There are 13 residues in the CDR3. CDR3 protein: CASSQSAGIEQYF. The CDR3 DNA reads as TGCGCCAGCAGCCAATCCGCAGGGATCGAGCAGTACTTC.

The chain joins TRBV14 to TRBJ1-1, with D hard to call. The CDR3 loop spans 16 amino acids. Deletions cut 2 bases from V and 5 bases from J, with 18 bases between. Germline CDR1 and CDR2: SGHDN and FVKESK. The CDR3 DNA is TGTGCCAGCAGCCAACAAAGGAGTCACCGTTCAACTGAAGCTTTCTTT. This sequence encodes CASSQQRSHRSTEAFF.

This clonotype was counted between two and nine times. A much more abundant neighbour one base away suggests this may be a read error. J is TRBJ2-3 and V is TRBV18, with D possibly called TRBD1 or TRBD2 (5 bases each). The CDR3 consists of 15 residues. V shed 6 bases and J shed 4 bases, with 17 bases lying between them. The V gene's germline CDR1 is KGHSH and CDR2 LQKENI. The CDR3 DNA is TGTGCCAGCTCGCCGGGACCACATTACTCAGATACGCAGTATTTT. Its translation is CASSPGPHYSDTQYF.

This clonotype has only a few counts. A much larger clone differs from this one at a single base, so this may be a read error. The chain uses TRBV20-1 and TRBJ2-3; D gene ambiguous. CDR3 length equals 10 residues. Germline CDR1 DFQATT, CDR2 SNEGSKA (reference sequence). The CDR3 sequence is CSAGPDTKYF. CDR3 sequence (DNA): TGCAGTGCTGGGCCCGATACGAAGTATTTT.

The V gene is TRBV20-1, the J gene TRBJ2-6; TRBD1 is a possible D gene (6 bases). The CDR3 has 15 amino acids. The germline gives CDR1 DFQATT, CDR2 SNEGSKA (reference sequence). The CDR3 sequence is CSVGHAISGANVLTF. The CDR3 DNA reads as TGCAGCGTGGGACACGCCATATCTGGGGCCAACGTCCTGACTTTC.

The sample holds many counts of this clonotype. The rearrangement links TRBV28 to TRBJ2-5; D unresolved. V was cut by 1 base and J by 4 bases, with 7 bases left in between. CDR3 size: 13 residues. Germline V lookup: CDR1 MDHEN, CDR2 SYDVKM. CDR3 sequence reads: CASSLSPRETQYF. The CDR3 DNA reads as TGTGCCAGCAGTTTATCTCCCCGAGAGACCCAGTACTTC.